The 19 T cell receptor beta chains presented below share a single source sample, sequenced in a study of T cell responses to AZD1222 COVID-19 vaccine. Using immunoSEQ multiplex PCR, the repertoire was profiled, and TCRdb retains in-frame clones only, with some absent. The sample has roughly 130,000 clones; around 89% are singletons. The input for sequencing was peripheral blood, taken on day 0 of AZD1222 vaccination. Receptors originate from an adult in good health.

The genes are TRBV4-2 and TRBJ2-5; TRBD2 might be the D (6 bases). CDR1 is LGHNA, CDR2 YNFKEQ, per germline. V lost 0 bases to trimming and J lost 1 base, with 12 bases between them. CDR3 size: 16 residues. The CDR3 region is CASSQESGLFQETQYF. In DNA, the CDR3 is TGTGCCAGCAGCCAAGAATCGGGACTTTTCCAAGAGACCCAGTACTTC.

The chain combines TRBV2 with TRBJ1-5; 7 nucleotides line up with TRBD1. Losses at the gene ends were 2 bases for V and 0 bases for J; bases not matched to a gene: 10. The germline V gene has CDR1 SNHLY and CDR2 FYNNEI. The CDR3 sequence is 18 residues long. The DNA for the CDR3 is TGTGCCAGCAGTGAATGGGGGACAGCCGTTAATAGCAATCAGCCCCAGCATTTT. Encoded protein: CASSEWGTAVNSNQPQHF.

This clone was seen only a few times. This chain links TRBV12-3 or TRBV12-4 with TRBJ1-2; no reliable D call. V was cut by 3 bases and J by 5 bases, with 7 bases left in between. The CDR3 consists of 12 residues. The CDR3 DNA sequence: TGTGCCAGCAGTTTCGCCCTATATGGCTACACCTTC. Translated: CASSFALYGYTF.

The V and J genes are TRBV29-1 and TRBJ1-1; TRBD1 matches 7 bases. Germline CDR1 is SQVTM and CDR2 is ANQGSEA. The CDR3 sequence is 13 residues long. With 7 bases clipped from V and 5 bases from J, the junction kept 10 bases outside the gene matches. The chain's CDR3 is CSATGAGGTEAFF. CDR3 sequence (DNA): TGCAGCGCAACAGGGGCCGGGGGAACTGAAGCTTTCTTT.

CDR3 residues: CASSLGLPGEQYF. The CDR3 bases are TGTGCCAGCAGCTTGGGGCTCCCGGGGGAGCAGTACTTC. The chain employs TRBV11-2 and TRBJ2-7, with D perhaps TRBD1 or TRBD2 (5 bases each). There are 13 residues in the CDR3. Trimming shortened V by 3 bases and J by 7 bases, and 13 bases separated the two germline ends. Looked up from germline, CDR1 is SGHAT and CDR2 is FQNNGV.

This chain joins TRBV6-5 and TRBJ1-4; D is unresolved. V was clipped by 0 bases and J by 8 bases, with 13 bases between them. This CDR3 comprises 15 residues. CDR1 MNHEY and CDR2 SVGAGI come from the germline V gene. Here the CDR3 reads CASSYSSGPGEKLFF. The CDR3 DNA sequence: TGTGCCAGCAGTTACTCGAGCGGGCCGGGGGAAAAACTGTTTTTT.

The rearrangement links TRBV6-2 or TRBV6-3 to TRBJ2-3; tentatively, D is TRBD1 or TRBD2 (6 bases each). This CDR3 is 15 amino acids long. Germline assignment: CDR1 MNHEY and CDR2 SVGEGT. The ends were cut back, 5 bases at V and 8 bases at J, with 20 bases in the middle. This chain's CDR3 is CASSGGLGGRGTQYF. The CDR3 region has the DNA TGTGCCAGCAGTGGGGGCTTGGGGGGCCGTGGTACGCAGTATTTT.

This clone occurred once. The chain joins TRBV28 to TRBJ1-1; TRBD1 is a possible D gene (5 bases). This CDR3 has 14 amino acids. The germline V gene encodes CDR1 MDHEN and CDR2 SYDVKM. V was trimmed by 1 base and J by 6 bases, leaving 12 bases between them. The DNA of the CDR3 is TGTGCCAGCAGTTTATTTGGGGGGAGGGCTGAAGCTTTCTTT. The encoded protein is CASSLFGGRAEAFF.

The chain joins TRBV29-1 to TRBJ2-7; 10 nucleotides match TRBD1. The CDR3 runs 13 residues. Germline assignment: CDR1 SQVTM and CDR2 ANQGSEA. V shed 1 base and J 3 bases; nucleotides not matched to a gene: 0. CDR3: CSVEGTGGYEQYF. CDR3 DNA: TGCAGCGTTGAAGGGACAGGGGGCTACGAGCAGTACTTC.

This rearrangement joins TRBV6-5 to TRBJ1-4; D is unclear. Germline V gene sequence: CDR1 MNHEY, CDR2 SVGAGI. Trimming shortened V by 2 bases and J by 7 bases, and 8 bases separated the two germline ends. The CDR3 runs 13 residues. CDR3 sequence reads: CASSYVRLEKLFF. In DNA, the CDR3 is TGTGCCAGCAGTTACGTACGCCTTGAAAAACTGTTTTTT.

The chain couples TRBV27 to TRBJ2-2; TRBD1 agrees at 9 bases. This CDR3 comprises 15 residues. J gave up 2 bases and V 4 bases, and 2 bases lay outside the gene matches. The germline CDR1 and CDR2 sequences are MNHEY and SMNVEV (reference sequence). CDR3 region: CASSWTGANTGELFF. The CDR3 DNA sequence: TGTGCCAGCAGTTGGACAGGGGCTAACACCGGGGAGCTGTTTTTT.

This chain uses TRBV30 with TRBJ1-4, with TRBD1 identical over 9 bases. CDR1 GTSNPN and CDR2 SVGIG come from the germline V gene (reference sequence). V shed 0 bases, J shed 8 bases, and the junction held 7 bases outside the gene matches. The CDR3 totals 15 residues. CDR3 sequence: CAWSVLQGAGEKLFF. The CDR3 nucleotides are TGTGCCTGGAGTGTTCTACAGGGGGCAGGAGAAAAACTGTTTTTT. Filled out from reference TRBV30 and TRBJ1-4, the complete variable domain reads SQTIHQWPATLVQPVGSPLSLECTVEGTSNPNLYWYRQAAGRGLQLLFYSVGIGQISSEVPQNLSASRPQDRQFILSSKKLLLSDSGFYLCAWSVLQGAGEKLFFGSGTQLSVL.

The chain is built from TRBV10-3 and TRBJ1-2; TRBD1 might be the D (6 bases). The V gene lost 2 bases and the J gene lost 6 bases, with 13 bases spanning the gap. This CDR3 has 14 amino acids. The V gene's germline CDR1 is ENHRY and CDR2 SYGVKD. Here the CDR3 DNA reads TGTGCCATCAGTGAGGCAGGGGTGGGGAATGGCTACACCTTC. Its translation is CAISEAGVGNGYTF.

A single count supports this clone. J is TRBJ2-7 and V is TRBV27; 12 bases align to TRBD2. Germline V gene sequence: CDR1 MNHEY, CDR2 SMNVEV (reference sequence). The CDR3 consists of 15 residues. Trimming took 5 bases from V and 1 from J; bases not matched to a gene: 3. The DNA of the CDR3 is TGTGCCAGCAGTCCTAGCGGGAGGGCGTCCTACGAGCAGTACTTC. Its protein product is CASSPSGRASYEQYF.

This clone was detected only once. V gene TRBV6-4 combines with J gene TRBJ1-2; possible D gene TRBD1, 5 bases. CDR1 is MRHNA and CDR2 is SNTAGT in the germline V gene. Trimming took off 3 bases at V and 4 bases at J, with 12 bases between the two ends. The CDR3 sequence is 14 residues long. The CDR3 nucleotides read TGTGCCAGCAGTGAAGAACCGGGACTCTATGGCTACACCTTC. This translates into CASSEEPGLYGYTF.

This chain links TRBV6-6 with TRBJ1-4; D is possibly TRBD1 (5 bases). The germline V gene encodes CDR1 MNHNY and CDR2 SVGAGI (reference sequence). This CDR3 has 14 amino acids. Trimming removed 5 bases at V and 8 bases at J, with 15 bases between. The DNA for the CDR3 is TGTGCCAGCAGTCAAAGCGCTGAGGGGGAAAAACTGTTTTTT. Residues: CASSQSAEGEKLFF.

The chain carries TRBV7-2 and TRBJ1-2, with unresolved D. Germline V lookup: CDR1 SGHTA, CDR2 FQGNSA. V was trimmed by 3 bases and J by 1 base, leaving 6 bases between them. The CDR3 has 13 amino acids. The CDR3, as DNA: TGTGCCAGCAGCTTTCAGCGTAACTATGGCTACACCTTC. This gives the protein CASSFQRNYGYTF.

The J gene is TRBJ2-7, the V gene TRBV27, with D perhaps being TRBD1 or TRBD2 (5 bases each). The V end was cut by 1 base, the J end by 0 bases, with 7 bases between. The CDR3 runs to 14 residues. Germline values: CDR1 MNHEY, CDR2 SMNVEV (reference sequence). CDR3 in DNA: TGTGCCAGCAGTTTATATGGGACCTCCTACGAGCAGTACTTC. It yields the protein CASSLYGTSYEQYF.

V usage is TRBV27 and J usage is TRBJ2-7, with D possibly TRBD2 on 5 matching bases. V gave up 8 bases and J gave up 5 bases, with 13 bases separating them. The V gene's germline CDR1 is MNHEY and CDR2 SMNVEV (reference sequence). The CDR3 covers 12 residues. For the CDR3, the DNA is TGTGCCAGCGCGCGGATGGGAGACGAGCAGTACTTC. Translation: CASARMGDEQYF.